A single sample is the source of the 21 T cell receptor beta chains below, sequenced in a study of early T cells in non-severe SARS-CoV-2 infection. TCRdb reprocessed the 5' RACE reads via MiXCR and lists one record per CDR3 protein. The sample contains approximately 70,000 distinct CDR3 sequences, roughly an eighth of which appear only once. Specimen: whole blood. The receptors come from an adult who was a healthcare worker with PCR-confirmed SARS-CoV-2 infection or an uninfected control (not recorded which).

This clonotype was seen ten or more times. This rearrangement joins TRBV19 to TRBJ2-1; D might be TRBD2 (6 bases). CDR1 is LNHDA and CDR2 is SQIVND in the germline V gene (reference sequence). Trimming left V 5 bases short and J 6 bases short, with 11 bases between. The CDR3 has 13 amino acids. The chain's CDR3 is CASSREKVNEQFF. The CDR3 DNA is TGTGCCAGTAGTCGGGAGAAGGTCAATGAGCAGTTCTTC.

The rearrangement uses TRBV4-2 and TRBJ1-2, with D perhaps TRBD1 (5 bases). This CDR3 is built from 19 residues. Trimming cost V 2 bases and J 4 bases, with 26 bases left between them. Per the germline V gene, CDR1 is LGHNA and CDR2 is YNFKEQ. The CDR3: CASSQSPQTGSGTGYGYTF. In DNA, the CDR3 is TGTGCCAGCAGCCAATCTCCTCAAACCGGGTCAGGGACCGGCTATGGCTACACCTTC.

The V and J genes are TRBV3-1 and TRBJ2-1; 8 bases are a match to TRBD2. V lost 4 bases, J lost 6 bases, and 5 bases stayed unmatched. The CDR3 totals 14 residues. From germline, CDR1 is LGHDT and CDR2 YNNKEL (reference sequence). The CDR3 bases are TGTGCCAGCAGCCGGGTCGGGGGGGGCAATGAGCAGTTCTTC. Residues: CASSRVGGGNEQFF.

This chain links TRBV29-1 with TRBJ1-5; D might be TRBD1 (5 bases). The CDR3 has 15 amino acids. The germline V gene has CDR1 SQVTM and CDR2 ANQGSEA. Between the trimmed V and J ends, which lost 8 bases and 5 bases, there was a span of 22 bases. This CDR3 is CSPITTGLGDQPQHF. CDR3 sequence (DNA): TGCAGCCCGATCACGACTGGCCTGGGGGATCAGCCCCAGCATTTT.

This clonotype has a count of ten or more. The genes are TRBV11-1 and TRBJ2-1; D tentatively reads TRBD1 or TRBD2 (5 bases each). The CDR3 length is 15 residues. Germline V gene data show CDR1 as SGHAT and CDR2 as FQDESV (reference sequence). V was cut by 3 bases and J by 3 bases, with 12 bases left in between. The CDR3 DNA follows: TGTGCCAGCAGCTTCGAGGGGCTGAGCTACAATGAGCAGTTCTTC. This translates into CASSFEGLSYNEQFF.

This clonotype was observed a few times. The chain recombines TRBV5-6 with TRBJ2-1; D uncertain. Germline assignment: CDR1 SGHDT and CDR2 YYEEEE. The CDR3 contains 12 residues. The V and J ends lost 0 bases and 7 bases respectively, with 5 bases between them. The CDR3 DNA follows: TGTGCCAGCAGCTTGGTTACGAATGAGCAGTTCTTC. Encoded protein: CASSLVTNEQFF.

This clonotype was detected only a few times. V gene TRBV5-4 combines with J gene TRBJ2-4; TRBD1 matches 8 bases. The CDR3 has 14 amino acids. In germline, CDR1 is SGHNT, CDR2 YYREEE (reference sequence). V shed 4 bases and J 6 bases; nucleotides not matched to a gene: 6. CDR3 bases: TGTGCCAGCAGCCCGGACAGGGTTTTAAACATTCAGTACTTC. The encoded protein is CASSPDRVLNIQYF.

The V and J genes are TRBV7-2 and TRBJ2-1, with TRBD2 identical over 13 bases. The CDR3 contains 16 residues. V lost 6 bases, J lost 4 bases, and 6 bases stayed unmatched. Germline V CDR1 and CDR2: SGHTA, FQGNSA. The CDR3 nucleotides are TGTGCCAGCAGATTACCGGGACTAGCGGGATACAATGAGCAGTTCTTC. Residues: CASRLPGLAGYNEQFF.

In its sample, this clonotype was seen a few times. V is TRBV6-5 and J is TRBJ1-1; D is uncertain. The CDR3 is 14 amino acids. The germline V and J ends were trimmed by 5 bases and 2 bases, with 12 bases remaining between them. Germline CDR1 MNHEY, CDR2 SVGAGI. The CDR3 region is CASSTPGINTEAFF. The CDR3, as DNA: TGTGCCAGCAGTACACCCGGGATAAACACTGAAGCTTTCTTT.

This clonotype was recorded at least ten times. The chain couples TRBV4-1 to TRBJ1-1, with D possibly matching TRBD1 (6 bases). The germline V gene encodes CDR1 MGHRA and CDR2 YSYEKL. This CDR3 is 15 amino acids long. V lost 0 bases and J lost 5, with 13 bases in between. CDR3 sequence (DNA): TGCGCCAGCAGCCAAGACACAGGGTTGGGAACTGAAGCTTTCTTT. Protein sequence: CASSQDTGLGTEAFF.

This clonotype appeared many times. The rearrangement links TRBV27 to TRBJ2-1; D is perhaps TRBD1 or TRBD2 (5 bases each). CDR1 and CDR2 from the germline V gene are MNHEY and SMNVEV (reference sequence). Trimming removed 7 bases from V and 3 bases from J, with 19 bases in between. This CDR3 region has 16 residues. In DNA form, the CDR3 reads TGTGCCAGCACCCCTGAGGGGCCCCTCATCTACAATGAGCAGTTCTTC. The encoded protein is CASTPEGPLIYNEQFF.

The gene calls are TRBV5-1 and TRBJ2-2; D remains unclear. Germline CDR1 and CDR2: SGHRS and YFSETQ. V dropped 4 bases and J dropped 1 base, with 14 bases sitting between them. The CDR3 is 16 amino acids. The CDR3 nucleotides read TGCGCCAGCAGCCCCTCTATTCGCGGGAACACCGGGGAGCTGTTTTTT. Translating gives CASSPSIRGNTGELFF.

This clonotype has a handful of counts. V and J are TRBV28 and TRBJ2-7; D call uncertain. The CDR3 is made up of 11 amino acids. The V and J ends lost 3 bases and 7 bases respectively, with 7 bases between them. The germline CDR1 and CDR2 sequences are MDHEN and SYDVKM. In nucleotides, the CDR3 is TGTGCCAGCAGTTTTCTGGAAGAGCAGTACTTC. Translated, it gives CASSFLEEQYF.

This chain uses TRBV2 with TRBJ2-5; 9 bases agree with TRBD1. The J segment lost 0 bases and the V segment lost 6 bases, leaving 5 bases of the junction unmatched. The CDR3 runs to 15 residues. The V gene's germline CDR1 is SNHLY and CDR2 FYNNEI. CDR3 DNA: TGTGCCAGCAGCGCCGGGACAGGGTACCAAGAGACCCAGTACTTC. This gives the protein CASSAGTGYQETQYF.

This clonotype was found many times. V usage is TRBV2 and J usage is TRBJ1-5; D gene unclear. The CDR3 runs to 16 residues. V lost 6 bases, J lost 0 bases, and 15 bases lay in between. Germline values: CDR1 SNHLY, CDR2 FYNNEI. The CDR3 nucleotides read TGTGCCAGCAGATTATCCGGACGGGGTAGCAATCAGCCCCAGCATTTT. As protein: CASRLSGRGSNQPQHF.

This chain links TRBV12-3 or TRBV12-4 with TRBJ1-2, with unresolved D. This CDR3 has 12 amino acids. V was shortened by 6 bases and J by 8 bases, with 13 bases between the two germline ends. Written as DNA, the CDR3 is TGTGCCAGCAGGCGGGCCCTAGGGGGCTACACCTTC. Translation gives CASRRALGGYTF.

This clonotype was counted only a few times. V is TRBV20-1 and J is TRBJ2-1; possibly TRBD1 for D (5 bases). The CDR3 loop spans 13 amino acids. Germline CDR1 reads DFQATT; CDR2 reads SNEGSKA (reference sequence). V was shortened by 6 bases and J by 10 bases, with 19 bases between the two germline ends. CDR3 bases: TGCAGTGCGCCCCCACCAGGGAAAAAGGAGCAGTTCTTC. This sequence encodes CSAPPPGKKEQFF.

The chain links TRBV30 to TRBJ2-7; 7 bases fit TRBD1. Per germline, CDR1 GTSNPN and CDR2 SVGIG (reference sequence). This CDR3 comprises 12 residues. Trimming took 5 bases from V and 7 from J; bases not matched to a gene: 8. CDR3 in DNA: TGTGCCTGGGGGGACAGCAGCCCAGAGCAGTACTTC. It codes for CAWGDSSPEQYF. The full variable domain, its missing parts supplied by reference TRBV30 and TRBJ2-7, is SQTIHQWPATLVQPVGSPLSLECTVEGTSNPNLYWYRQAAGRGLQLLFYSVGIGQISSEVPQNLSASRPQDRQFILSSKKLLLSDSGFYLCAWGDSSPEQYFGPGTRLTVT.

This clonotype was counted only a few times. Here the CDR3 reads CASSWTATYEQYF. The CDR3 DNA reads TGTGCCAGCAGTTGGACGGCAACCTACGAGCAGTACTTC. The genes are TRBV27 and TRBJ2-7, with D uncertain. CDR1 is MNHEY, CDR2 SMNVEV, per germline (reference sequence). The CDR3 is 13 amino acids. Trimming pared 4 bases from V and 2 bases from J, leaving 9 bases between.

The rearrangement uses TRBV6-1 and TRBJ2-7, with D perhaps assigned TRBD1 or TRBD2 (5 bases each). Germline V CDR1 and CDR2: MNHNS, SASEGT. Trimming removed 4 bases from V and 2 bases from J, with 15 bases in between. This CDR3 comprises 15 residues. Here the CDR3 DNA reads TGTGCCAGCAGTGTTTCCTCCGGGGCTGCCTACGAGCAGTACTTC. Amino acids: CASSVSSGAAYEQYF.

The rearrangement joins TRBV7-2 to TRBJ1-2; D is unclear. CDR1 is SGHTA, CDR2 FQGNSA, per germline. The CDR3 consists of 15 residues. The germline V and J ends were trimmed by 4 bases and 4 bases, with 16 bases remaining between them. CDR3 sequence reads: CASSSQIPLGYGYTF. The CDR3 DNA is TGTGCCAGCAGCTCTCAAATTCCCCTGGGCTATGGCTACACCTTC.